The sequence of this T cell receptor (beta chain) was determined in a study of cytomegalovirus exposure and HLA in healthy donors. As to this clone: Its cognate antigen is unknown.

Points from the study as a whole: For most TCR sequences rarity was the rule, although some public TCRs occurred in many donors. Looking again later, the authors saw that most CMV-associated TCR beta chains seemed HLA-restricted.

Germline-derived CDR1 and CDR2 are SGHVS and FQNEAQ. V gave up 1 base and J gave up 7 bases, with 13 bases separating them. This CDR3 contains 14 residues. Use of 60 Vbeta and 13 Jbeta primers characterized the PCR. Authors' processing steps: The count from a later analysis was tens of millions of unique TCR beta chains, some 10 million of them shared. Repertoires were generated with immunoSEQ multiplex PCR, while TCRdb's copy carries only in-frame clones and drops some. That table supplies the V and J calls and clone size; D and trimming were determined from the DNA. Seen here are over 75,000 clones, about 75% observed once, and the top ten hold roughly 7%.

The TCR originated in a man aged 35 to 55 in good health and CMV-seropositive. The chain has TRBV7-8 and TRBJ2-5; tentative D call: TRBD1 (6 bases). The sample comprised PBMCs. The CDR3 region is CASSLGGTSWTQYF. The CDR3 DNA sequence: TGTGCCAGCAGCTTAGGGGGGACATCGTGGACCCAGTACTTC.